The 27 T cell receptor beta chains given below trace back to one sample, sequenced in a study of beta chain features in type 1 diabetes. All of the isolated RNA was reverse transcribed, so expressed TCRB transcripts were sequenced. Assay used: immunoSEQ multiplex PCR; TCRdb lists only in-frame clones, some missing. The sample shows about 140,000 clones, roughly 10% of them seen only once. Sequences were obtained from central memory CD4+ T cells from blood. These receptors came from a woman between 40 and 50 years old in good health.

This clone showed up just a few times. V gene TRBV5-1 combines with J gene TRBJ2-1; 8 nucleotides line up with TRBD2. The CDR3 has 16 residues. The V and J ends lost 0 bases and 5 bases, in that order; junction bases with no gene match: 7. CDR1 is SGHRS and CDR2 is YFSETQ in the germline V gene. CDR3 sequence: CASSLGSSGKNNEQFF. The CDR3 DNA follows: TGCGCCAGCAGCTTGGGAAGTAGCGGGAAGAACAATGAGCAGTTCTTC.

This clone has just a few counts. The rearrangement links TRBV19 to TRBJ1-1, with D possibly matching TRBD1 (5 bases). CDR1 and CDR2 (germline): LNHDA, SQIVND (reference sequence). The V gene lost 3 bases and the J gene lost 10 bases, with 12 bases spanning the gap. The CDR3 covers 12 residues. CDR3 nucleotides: TGTGCCAGTAGTATTGGCAACGGGGGAGCTTTCTTT. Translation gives CASSIGNGGAFF.

The CDR3 reads CASSPVEAGSYEQYF. CDR3 DNA sequence: TGCGCCAGCAGCCCCGTGGAGGCCGGGTCATACGAGCAGTACTTC. V and J are TRBV5-1 and TRBJ2-7; a weak D match, TRBD2 (5 bases). The germline V gene encodes CDR1 SGHRS and CDR2 YFSETQ. The CDR3 loop spans 15 amino acids. The ends were cut back, 4 bases at V and 4 bases at J, with 18 bases in the middle.

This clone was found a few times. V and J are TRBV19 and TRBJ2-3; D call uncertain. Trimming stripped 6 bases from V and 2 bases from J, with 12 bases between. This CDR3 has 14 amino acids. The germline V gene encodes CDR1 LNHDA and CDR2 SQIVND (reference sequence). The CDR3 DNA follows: TGTGCCAGTAGAGCGCCATCTCCCACAGATACGCAGTATTTT. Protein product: CASRAPSPTDTQYF.

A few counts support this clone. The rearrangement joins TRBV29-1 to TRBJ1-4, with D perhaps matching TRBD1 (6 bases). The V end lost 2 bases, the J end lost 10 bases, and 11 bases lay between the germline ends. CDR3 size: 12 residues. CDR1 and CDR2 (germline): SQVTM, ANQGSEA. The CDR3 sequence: CSVEWGQGKLFF. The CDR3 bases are TGCAGCGTTGAATGGGGACAAGGAAAACTGTTTTTT.

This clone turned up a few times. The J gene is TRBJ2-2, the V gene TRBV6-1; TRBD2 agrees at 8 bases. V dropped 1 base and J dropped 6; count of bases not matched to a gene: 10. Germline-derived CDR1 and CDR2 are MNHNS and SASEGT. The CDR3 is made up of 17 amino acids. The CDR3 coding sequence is TGTGCCAGCAGTGAAGTTAGCGGGGTCGGTACGTCCGGGGAGCTGTTTTTT. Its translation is CASSEVSGVGTSGELFF.

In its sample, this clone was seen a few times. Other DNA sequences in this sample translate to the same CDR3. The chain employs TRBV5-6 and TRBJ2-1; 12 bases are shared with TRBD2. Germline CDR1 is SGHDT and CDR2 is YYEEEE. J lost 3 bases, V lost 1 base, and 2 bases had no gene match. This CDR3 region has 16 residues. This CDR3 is CASSLMTSGGYNEQFF. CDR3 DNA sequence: TGTGCCAGCAGCTTGATGACTAGCGGGGGCTACAATGAGCAGTTCTTC.

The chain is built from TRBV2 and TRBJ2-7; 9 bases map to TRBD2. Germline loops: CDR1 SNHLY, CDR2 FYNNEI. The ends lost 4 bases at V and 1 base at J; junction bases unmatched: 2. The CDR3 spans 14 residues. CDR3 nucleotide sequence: TGTGCCAGCAGTGCCGCGGGGGGGTCCTACGAGCAGTACTTC. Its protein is CASSAAGGSYEQYF.

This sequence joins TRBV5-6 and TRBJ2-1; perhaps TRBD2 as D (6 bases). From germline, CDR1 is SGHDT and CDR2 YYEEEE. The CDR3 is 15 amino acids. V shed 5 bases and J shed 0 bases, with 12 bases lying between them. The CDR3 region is CASSSGGSSYNEQFF. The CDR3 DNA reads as TGTGCCAGCAGTTCCGGGGGTAGCTCCTACAATGAGCAGTTCTTC.

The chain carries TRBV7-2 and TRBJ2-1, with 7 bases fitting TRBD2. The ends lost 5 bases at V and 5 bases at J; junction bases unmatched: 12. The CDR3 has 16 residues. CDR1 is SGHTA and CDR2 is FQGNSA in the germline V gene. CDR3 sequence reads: CASSSLSGPAHNEQFF. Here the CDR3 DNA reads TGTGCCAGCAGCAGTCTTAGCGGGCCAGCCCACAATGAGCAGTTCTTC. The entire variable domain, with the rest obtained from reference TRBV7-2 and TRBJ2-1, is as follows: GAGVSQSPSNKVTEKGKDVELRCDPISGHTALYWYRQSLGQGLEFLIYFQGNSAPDKSGLPSDRFSAERTGGSVSTLTIQRTQQEDSAVYLCASSSLSGPAHNEQFFGPGTRLTVL.

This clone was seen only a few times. The DNA of the CDR3 is TGTGCCAGCAGCTGGGTAGGTCTGGACATTGAGACCCAGTACTTC. Its translation: CASSWVGLDIETQYF. The rearrangement links TRBV7-9 to TRBJ2-5; the D gene is possibly TRBD1 (5 bases). The V end lost 4 bases, the J end lost 5 bases, and 17 bases lay between the germline ends. The CDR3 sequence is 15 residues long. Germline V CDR1 and CDR2: SEHNR, FQNEAQ (reference sequence).

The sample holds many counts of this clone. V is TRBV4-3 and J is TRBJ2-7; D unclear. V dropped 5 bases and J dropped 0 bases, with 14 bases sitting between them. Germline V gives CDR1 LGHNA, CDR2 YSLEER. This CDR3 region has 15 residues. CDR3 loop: CASSNFLVNSYEQYF. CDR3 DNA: TGCGCCAGCAGCAACTTTCTGGTTAACTCCTACGAGCAGTACTTC.

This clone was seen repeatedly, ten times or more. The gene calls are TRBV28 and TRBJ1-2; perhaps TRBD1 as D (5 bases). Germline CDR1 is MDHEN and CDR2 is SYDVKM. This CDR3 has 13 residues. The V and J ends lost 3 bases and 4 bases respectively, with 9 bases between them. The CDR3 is CASSFSGLYGYTF. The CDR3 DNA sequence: TGTGCCAGCAGTTTTTCAGGGCTCTATGGCTACACCTTC.

CDR3 protein: CASSRAGAKETQYF. The CDR3 coding sequence is TGCGCCAGCAGCAGGGCGGGTGCTAAAGAGACCCAGTACTTC. This chain links TRBV5-1 with TRBJ2-5; D possibly corresponds to TRBD2 (5 bases). With 4 bases removed from V and 3 bases from J, the gap between germline ends came to 13 bases. The CDR3 is 14 residues long. Germline lookup yields CDR1 SGHRS and CDR2 YFSETQ.

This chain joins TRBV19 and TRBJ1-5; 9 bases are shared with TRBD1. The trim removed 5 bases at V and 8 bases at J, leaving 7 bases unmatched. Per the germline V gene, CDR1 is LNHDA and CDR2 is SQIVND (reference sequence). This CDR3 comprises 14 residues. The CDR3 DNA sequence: TGTGCCAGTAGTCCCCCGGGACAGGGTAAGCCCCAGCATTTT. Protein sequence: CASSPPGQGKPQHF.

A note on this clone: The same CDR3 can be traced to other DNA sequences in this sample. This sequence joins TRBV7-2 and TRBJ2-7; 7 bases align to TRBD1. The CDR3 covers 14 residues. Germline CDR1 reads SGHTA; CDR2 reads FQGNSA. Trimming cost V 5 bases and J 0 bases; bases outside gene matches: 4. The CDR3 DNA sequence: TGTGCCAGCAGCCCAGGGGGTAGCTCCTACGAGCAGTACTTC. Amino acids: CASSPGGSSYEQYF. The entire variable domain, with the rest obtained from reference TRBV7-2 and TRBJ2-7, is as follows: GAGVSQSPSNKVTEKGKDVELRCDPISGHTALYWYRQSLGQGLEFLIYFQGNSAPDKSGLPSDRFSAERTGGSVSTLTIQRTQQEDSAVYLCASSPGGSSYEQYFGPGTRLTVT.

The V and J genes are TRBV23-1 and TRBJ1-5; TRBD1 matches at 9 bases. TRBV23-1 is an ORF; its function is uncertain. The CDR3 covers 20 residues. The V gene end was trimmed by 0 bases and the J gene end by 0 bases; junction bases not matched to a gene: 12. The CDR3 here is CASSQSSPDRGFYSNQPQHF. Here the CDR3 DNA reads TGCGCCAGCAGTCAATCGAGTCCGGACAGGGGATTTTATAGCAATCAGCCCCAGCATTTT.

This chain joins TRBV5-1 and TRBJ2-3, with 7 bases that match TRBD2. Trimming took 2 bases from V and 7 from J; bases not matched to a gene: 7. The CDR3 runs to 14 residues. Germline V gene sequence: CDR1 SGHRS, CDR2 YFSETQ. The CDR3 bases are TGCGCCAGCAGCTTAGCGGGGCCTCCGAATACGCAGTATTTT. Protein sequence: CASSLAGPPNTQYF.

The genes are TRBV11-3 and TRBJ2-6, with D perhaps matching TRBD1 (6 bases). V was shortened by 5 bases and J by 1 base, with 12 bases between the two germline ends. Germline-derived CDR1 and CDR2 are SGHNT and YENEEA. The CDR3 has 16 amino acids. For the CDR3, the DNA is TGTGCCAGCAGCGCGGATGGACAGTCTGGGGCCAACGTCCTGACTTTC. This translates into CASSADGQSGANVLTF.

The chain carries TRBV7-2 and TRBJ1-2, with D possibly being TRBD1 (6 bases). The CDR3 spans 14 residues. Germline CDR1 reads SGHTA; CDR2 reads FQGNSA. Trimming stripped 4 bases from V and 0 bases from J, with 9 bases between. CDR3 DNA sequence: TGTGCCAGCAGCTCTGGACAGACTAACTATGGCTACACCTTC. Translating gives CASSSGQTNYGYTF.

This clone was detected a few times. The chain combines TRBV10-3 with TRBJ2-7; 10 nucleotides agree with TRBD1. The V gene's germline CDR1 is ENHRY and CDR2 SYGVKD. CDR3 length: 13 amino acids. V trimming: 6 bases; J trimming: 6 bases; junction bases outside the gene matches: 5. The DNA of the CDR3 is TGTGCCATCAGAGGGACAGGGGACGGCGAGCAGTACTTC. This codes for CAIRGTGDGEQYF.

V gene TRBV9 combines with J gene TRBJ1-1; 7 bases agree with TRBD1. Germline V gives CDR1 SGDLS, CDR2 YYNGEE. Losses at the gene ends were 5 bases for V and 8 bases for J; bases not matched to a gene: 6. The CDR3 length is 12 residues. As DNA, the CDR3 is TGTGCCAGCAGGTTACTGACAGGGGAAGCTTTCTTT. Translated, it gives CASRLLTGEAFF.

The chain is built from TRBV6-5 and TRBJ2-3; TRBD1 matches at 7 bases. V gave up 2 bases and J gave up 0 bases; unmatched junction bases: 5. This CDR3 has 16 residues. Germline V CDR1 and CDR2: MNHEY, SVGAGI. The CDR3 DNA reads TGTGCCAGCAGTTACGACAGGGTGGTCAGCACAGATACGCAGTATTTT. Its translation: CASSYDRVVSTDTQYF.

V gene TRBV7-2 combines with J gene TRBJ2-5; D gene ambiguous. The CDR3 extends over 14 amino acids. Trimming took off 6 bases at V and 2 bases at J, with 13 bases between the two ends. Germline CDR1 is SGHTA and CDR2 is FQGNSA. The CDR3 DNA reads TGTGCCAGCAGACCGTACACAGAACAAGAGACCCAGTACTTC. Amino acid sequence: CASRPYTEQETQYF.

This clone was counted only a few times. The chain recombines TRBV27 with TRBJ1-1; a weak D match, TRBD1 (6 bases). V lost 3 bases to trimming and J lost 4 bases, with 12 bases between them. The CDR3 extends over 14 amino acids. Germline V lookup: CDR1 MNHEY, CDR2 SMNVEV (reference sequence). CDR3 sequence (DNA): TGTGCCAGCAGTTTCTACAGGGTGAGCACTGAAGCTTTCTTT. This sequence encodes CASSFYRVSTEAFF.

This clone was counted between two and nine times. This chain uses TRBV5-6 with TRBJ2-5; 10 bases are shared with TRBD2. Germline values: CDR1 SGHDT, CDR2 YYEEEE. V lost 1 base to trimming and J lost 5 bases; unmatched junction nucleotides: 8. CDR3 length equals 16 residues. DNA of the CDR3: TGTGCCAGCAGCTTGAGATCTAGCGGGGGCGGGGAGACCCAGTACTTC. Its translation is CASSLRSSGGGETQYF. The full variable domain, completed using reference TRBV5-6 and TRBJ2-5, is DAGVTQSPTHLIKTRGQQVTLRCSPKSGHDTVSWYQQALGQGPQFIFQYYEEEERQRGNFPDRFSGHQFPNYSSELNVNALLLGDSALYLCASSLRSSGGGETQYFGPGTRLLVL.

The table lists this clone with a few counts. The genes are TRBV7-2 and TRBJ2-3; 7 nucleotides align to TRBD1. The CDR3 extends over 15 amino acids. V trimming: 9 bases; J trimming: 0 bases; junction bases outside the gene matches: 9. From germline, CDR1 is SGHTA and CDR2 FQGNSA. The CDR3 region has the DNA TGTGCCAGTAGCGAGGGGGCGAGAAGCACAGATACGCAGTATTTT. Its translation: CASSEGARSTDTQYF. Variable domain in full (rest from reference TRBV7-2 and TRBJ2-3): GAGVSQSPSNKVTEKGKDVELRCDPISGHTALYWYRQSLGQGLEFLIYFQGNSAPDKSGLPSDRFSAERTGGSVSTLTIQRTQQEDSAVYLCASSEGARSTDTQYFGPGTRLTVL.